Detailed here is one T cell receptor beta chain. This clone was found once. Its specific antigen is unknown. The sample holds no much larger clone one base away, and base qualities are not on file. Patients with a history of autoimmune disease or receiving systemic immunosuppression were excluded from the trial. Peripheral blood for TCR sequencing was collected from all dose cohorts at baseline, on cycle 4 day 1, and on cycle 7 day 1. Samples came from an open-label, multicenter, first-in-human phase I dose-escalation trial of ivuxolimab. The trial enrolled adults with locally advanced or metastatic head and neck squamous cell, hepatocellular, melanoma or renal cell carcinoma. CD4+ and CD8+ T cells were sorted separately from peripheral blood before TCR sequencing. This entry is derived from a study of OX40 agonist ivuxolimab in advanced cancers. General notes on the study: Ivuxolimab, which targeted the costimulatory receptor OX40 (CD134), was an agonistic, fully human IgG2 monoclonal antibody. Partial responses occurred in three dose-escalation patients, of whom one had hepatocellular carcinoma and two had cutaneous melanoma. Among the approximately 50 dose-escalation patients, about 20 had hepatocellular carcinoma, around 15 melanoma, 9 renal cell carcinoma and 9 head and neck cancer. Intravenous ivuxolimab was administered to patients every 2 weeks at six dose levels: 0.01, 0.1, 0.3, 1.5, 3 and 10 mg/kg. The paper covers the monotherapy dose-escalation part of the phase I ivuxolimab trial, which included N ≈ 57 patients. Peripheral TCRbeta sequencing aimed to test whether ivuxolimab altered TCR sequence diversity and caused clonal T-cell expansion. Prior anti-PD-1, anti-PD-L1 or anti-CTLA-4 therapy was permitted, and about two fifths of dose-escalation patients had received checkpoint inhibitors. The dose-escalation cohort was over 70% male with a mean age of about 60 years, ranging from about 23 to 85.

The full study reports these points: In the 0.1-3.0 mg/kg groups, partial responders had among the lowest normalized peripheral clonal expansion, particularly in CD8+ T cells. After ivuxolimab, expanded clones were on average more numerous among CD8+ T cells than among CD4+ T cells. At doses of 0.1 to 3.0 mg/kg, clonal expansion of both CD4+ and CD8+ blood T cells was observed from baseline to week 6. Low levels of normalized T-cell clonal expansion were also shown by some nonresponding patients. The antigen specificity of the clonally expanded peripheral T cells was not determined.

For sequencing of the TCRbeta CDR3 region, genomic DNA was extracted from the sorted cells. TCRbeta CDR3 regions were sequenced using the immunoSEQ Assay. This immuneACCESS table, as held by TCRdb, lists in-frame sequences with V and J called but not all clones. Of the missing ones, under half trace to an unresolved V gene in checked studies; the others have no known cause. Here the sample has approximately 61,000 clones; roughly nine tenths occur a single time. Clones ranked in the top ten supply 1.5% to 2% of the sample. The clonotype comes from an adult with an advanced solid tumor such as melanoma, head and neck, liver or kidney cancer. The sample consisted of CD4+ or CD8+ T cells sorted from blood, taken in a trial of the OX40 agonist ivuxolimab.

CDR3 sequence: CASGQGGNYEQYF. The nucleotide sequence reads as follows: TGTGCCAGCGGGCAGGGAGGAAACTACGAGCAGTACTTC. This receptor chain uses TRBV2 and TRBJ2-7; tentative D gene TRBD2, with 6 bases matching. From its cysteine to its phenylalanine, the CDR3 spans 13 amino acids. The DNA shown is the 39-base CDR3, in frame from base 1. The germline V gene specifies SNHLY as CDR1 and FYNNEI as CDR2. V loses 8 bases of germline sequence and J loses 3 bases, and the interval between the two ends is 14 bases. The CDR3 plus the reference TRBV2 and TRBJ2-7 genes for the other parts give the full variable domain: EPEVTQTPSHQVTQMGQEVILRCVPISNHLYFYWYRQILGQKVEFLVSFYNNEISEKSEIFDDQFSVERPDGSNFTLKIRSTKLEDSAMYFCASGQGGNYEQYFGPGTRLTVT.